This T cell receptor (beta chain) is from a study of cytomegalovirus exposure and HLA in healthy donors. Germline CDR1 and CDR2: MGHRA and YSYEKL. The germline V and J ends were trimmed by 1 base and 1 base, with 14 bases remaining between them. This CDR3 has 16 residues. PCR used 60 Vbeta primers and 13 Jbeta primers. TCRdb's copy holds only in-frame clones and misses some; the assay was immunoSEQ multiplex PCR. The table for this sample gives 100,000 to 150,000 clones. Sequencing was carried out using PBMCs. The sequence was collected from a man aged 35-49 years in good health and CMV-seronegative. The genes are TRBV4-1 and TRBJ2-7; tentative D call: TRBD1 (8 bases). In nucleotides, the CDR3 is TGCGCCAGCAGCCAAGGTGGACAGGGAGGGTCCTACGAGCAGTACTTC. Protein product: CASSQGGQGGSYEQYF.